The T cell receptor beta chain described here comes from a study of T cells in Graves' hyperthyroidism and ophthalmopathy (dated by TCRdb to the late 2010s). Looking at the study overall: Peripheral blood samples were taken at the time of initial diagnosis, prior to any treatment. TCR V-J signatures able to tell the groups apart were searched for in a discovery cohort of about a hundred patients, of whom more than 40 had Graves' ophthalmopathy and about 55 had stable Graves' hyperthyroidism. An independent validation cohort of fewer than 20 hyperthyroidism patients and more than 15 patients who later progressed to ophthalmopathy tested prospective prediction of ophthalmopathy. The 75 to 100 discovery patients were divided at random into training and test sets in a 7:3 ratio. The study also compared thyroid tissue and blood T-cell repertoires from 5 to 7 Graves' hyperthyroidism patients. After sampling, hyperthyroidism patients received methimazole starting at 30 mg daily, and ophthalmopathy patients received high-dose intravenous methylprednisolone. TCR Vbeta CDR3 sequencing of approximately 140 peripheral blood samples (approximately 44 ophthalmopathy, 75 hyperthyroidism and roughly 17 progressor patients) is reported in the paper.

Stable Graves' hyperthyroidism was defined as the absence of progression to ophthalmopathy over 18 months of follow-up. Hyperthyroidism patients were newly diagnosed, had a disease duration of under 2 months, and were aged 18 to 65 years. The study excluded patients with uncontrolled infections, other autoimmune diseases, pregnancy or lactation. Diagnoses were established on the basis of clinical symptoms, serum thyroxine and TRAb, thyroid ultrasound, and orbital computed tomography. Ficoll-Paque density gradient centrifugation was used to isolate PBMCs from about 9.4 ml of fresh peripheral blood. Trizol reagent was used to extract total RNA, and RNA quality was then checked on an Agilent 2100 Bioanalyzer. The paper's findings and limits, for the study overall: In validation, the model predicted progression to ophthalmopathy with approximately 71% sensitivity and about 73% specificity, a median of 6.5 months before onset. Sample size was not statistically predetermined, and investigators were not blinded to group allocation. Most expanded thyroid clonotypes (frequency above 0.001) were also found in blood, which suggests that blood repertoires may mirror thyroid immune responses. In cross-validation, a model built on a 13 V-J signature told ophthalmopathy apart from stable hyperthyroidism with less than 90% sensitivity and around 84% specificity, and in testing the same model reached 80%/75%.

The TCR beta CDR3 regions were amplified from RNA transcripts. The first round of RT-PCR for the TCR CDR3 was performed with the HTBI primer set and the Qiagen OneStep RT-PCR kit. Libraries were constructed in a second round of multiplex PCR, after which size selection and purification were performed. Libraries were sequenced paired-end with 100 bp reads on an Illumina HiSeq2000. The study's processing was this. SOAPnuke was used to process the raw data, with reads discarded if the reads contained adapters or uncalled bases, had a mean Phred below 15, or lacked an exact constant-primer or identifier match. COPE v1.2.5 was used to merge the high-quality paired reads, and each unique nucleotide sequence was defined as a clonotype. MiTCR v1.1 was used to align the clonotypes against IMGT TRBV, TRBD and TRBJ reference segments. The analysis included only V-J combinations with a frequency above 0.0001, which together covered about 99% of the repertoires. The TCS score was defined as the ratio of F50 (clonal expansion) to E x V (chaos), calculated using BLOSUM62-based TCRdist between CDR3 peptides within each V-J. Welch's t-statistics and random forest reduced around 520 V-J features to roughly 13, which were used in a naive Bayes classifier (R e1071). The raw public reads went through TCRdb reprocessing: fastp at Q25, MiXCR clone calling, in-frame beta chains kept. Each CDR3 protein appears once, grouped with its most common genes and DNA. TCRdb, not the original authors, processed these V and J calls. The sample table lists about 560,000 distinct CDR3 sequences, 16% of them with a count of one. The top ten hold approximately 18% of the sample.

This clonotype came up many times. The target of this receptor is not known. No base quality values were provided; no much bigger clone lies one nucleotide off. Relative to germline, V is missing 4 bases and J is missing 9 bases, with 6 bases of the junction outside any gene match. The cysteine opens and the phenylalanine closes a CDR3 of 14 amino acids. Only the CDR3 part of the read is kept: 42 bases, read in frame from the first base. The rearranged segments are TRBV12-3 or TRBV12-4 and TRBJ2-2; TRBD2 aligns with 9 central bases. The source is a woman younger than 30 with Graves' hyperthyroidism. The sequenced material came from blood. At the DNA level, the sequence is TGTGCCAGCAGTTCGGCTAGCGGGACGTGGGAGCTGTTTTTT. Its protein is CASSSASGTWELFF.